Following are 25 T cell receptor beta chains from one sample sequenced in a study of beta chain features in type 1 diabetes. Expressed TCRB transcripts got sequenced, as all isolated RNA was reverse transcribed. Measured with immunoSEQ multiplex PCR; TCRdb has only the in-frame clones, and not every one. The sample includes hundreds of thousands of clones, 30% of them seen just once. The specimen sequenced was naive CD4+ T cells from blood. These receptors all come from a man younger than 35 in good health.

This clone was observed a handful of times. The chain combines TRBV4-3 with TRBJ2-5; 9 nucleotides agree with TRBD1. Germline trimming cut 5 bases from V and 4 bases from J; bases unmatched to any gene: 8. The CDR3 is 15 amino acids. Germline V gene data show CDR1 as LGHNA and CDR2 as YSLEER. CDR3 protein: CASSERDRDGETQYF. CDR3 coding DNA: TGCGCCAGCAGCGAAAGGGACAGGGACGGAGAGACCCAGTACTTC.

This chain uses TRBV29-1 with TRBJ2-3; no reliable D call. The CDR3 totals 15 residues. The V and J ends lost 1 base and 0 bases respectively, with 11 bases between them. Germline V gene lookup returns CDR1 SQVTM and CDR2 ANQGSEA. CDR3 sequence (DNA): TGCAGCGTTGAAGTGTCAGACCCGAGCACAGATACGCAGTATTTT. It is translated as CSVEVSDPSTDTQYF.

In this sample, this clone turned up once. This rearrangement joins TRBV15 to TRBJ1-5; 7 bases fit TRBD1. The germline gives CDR1 LNHNV, CDR2 YYDKDF (reference sequence). V dropped 0 bases and J dropped 5; count of bases not matched to a gene: 7. CDR3 length: 16 amino acids. The DNA for the CDR3 is TGTGCCACCAGCAGAGAGATGACAGGGCGGTATCAGCCCCAGCATTTT. Translation: CATSREMTGRYQPQHF.

The chain is built from TRBV4-1 and TRBJ2-2; 7 nucleotides agree with TRBD1. V was pared by 4 bases and J by 6 bases, with 11 bases of the junction left unmatched. This CDR3 comprises 16 residues. Germline V gives CDR1 MGHRA, CDR2 YSYEKL. CDR3 sequence reads: CASSPEALTGPGELFF. The CDR3 DNA sequence: TGCGCCAGCAGCCCAGAAGCTTTGACAGGGCCCGGGGAGCTGTTTTTT.

The V call is TRBV14, the J call TRBJ2-5; D remains unclear. The germline CDR1 and CDR2 sequences are SGHDN and FVKESK. CDR3 size: 12 residues. The V end was cut by 4 bases, the J end by 5 bases, with 8 bases between. The DNA for the CDR3 is TGTGCCAGCAGCCGCATGGGGGAGACCCAGTACTTC. Translated: CASSRMGETQYF.

This clone was seen a handful of times. V is TRBV29-1 and J is TRBJ1-1; D ambiguous. The V end was cut by 5 bases, the J end by 0 bases, with 10 bases between. Germline V gene sequence: CDR1 SQVTM, CDR2 ANQGSEA. This CDR3 comprises 13 residues. CDR3 in DNA: TGCAGCGTTAACGCAGACATGAACACTGAAGCTTTCTTT. Translated, it gives CSVNADMNTEAFF.

The chain combines TRBV9 with TRBJ1-1, with D unclear. V was clipped by 5 bases and J by 1 base, with 9 bases between them. This CDR3 contains 13 residues. The germline gives CDR1 SGDLS, CDR2 YYNGEE. The CDR3 protein is CASSSGANTEAFF. The CDR3 DNA reads as TGTGCCAGCAGTTCGGGAGCGAACACTGAAGCTTTCTTT.

This chain uses TRBV30 with TRBJ2-1; D uncertain. This CDR3 contains 13 residues. Germline V gene sequence: CDR1 GTSNPN, CDR2 SVGIG (reference sequence). V lost 3 bases to trimming and J lost 3 bases, with 9 bases between them. CDR3 bases: TGTGCCTGGAGCTCGTGGGGCTACAATGAGCAGTTCTTC. Translating it yields CAWSSWGYNEQFF.

This clone was seen only a few times. This chain links TRBV29-1 with TRBJ2-7; tentative D call: TRBD1 (5 bases). CDR3 length equals 14 residues. V lost 6 bases and J lost 2, with 17 bases in between. The germline CDR1 and CDR2 sequences are SQVTM and ANQGSEA. CDR3 residues: CSVNDRRVPYEQYF. In nucleotides, the CDR3 is TGCAGCGTAAACGACAGAAGAGTACCCTACGAGCAGTACTTC.

This clone was seen more than once but under ten times. The chain carries TRBV10-3 and TRBJ2-7, with 7 positions matching TRBD1. V lost 6 bases to trimming and J lost 2 bases; unmatched junction nucleotides: 4. The germline V gene has CDR1 ENHRY and CDR2 SYGVKD. The CDR3 has 13 residues. Written as DNA, the CDR3 is TGTGCCATCAGCCTGGGGACAGCCTACGAGCAGTACTTC. Amino acid sequence: CAISLGTAYEQYF.

This clone was counted a single time. The chain couples TRBV7-2 to TRBJ1-5; D not certain. Trimming removed 5 bases at V and 10 bases at J, with 18 bases between. The V gene's germline CDR1 is SGHTA and CDR2 FQGNSA. This CDR3 comprises 14 residues. Written as DNA, the CDR3 is TGTGCCAGCAGCGAAGTGGCCGGGGTAATCCCCCAGCATTTT. Protein sequence: CASSEVAGVIPQHF. Supplemented by reference TRBV7-2 and TRBJ1-5, the full variable domain reads GAGVSQSPSNKVTEKGKDVELRCDPISGHTALYWYRQSLGQGLEFLIYFQGNSAPDKSGLPSDRFSAERTGGSVSTLTIQRTQQEDSAVYLCASSEVAGVIPQHFGDGTRLSIL.

The CDR3 DNA reads as TGTGCCTGGAGTGTCCCCTATGAAAAACTGTTTTTT. It specifies CAWSVPYEKLFF. V is TRBV30 and J is TRBJ1-4; D ambiguous. Trimming shortened V by 0 bases and J by 6 bases, and 5 bases separated the two germline ends. The CDR3 extends over 12 amino acids. In germline, CDR1 is GTSNPN, CDR2 SVGIG (reference sequence).

This rearrangement joins TRBV10-3 to TRBJ2-2, with 9 bases identical to TRBD1. CDR1 and CDR2 (germline): ENHRY, SYGVKD. With 5 bases clipped from V and 4 bases from J, the junction kept 8 bases outside the gene matches. This CDR3 has 16 residues. The DNA of the CDR3 is TGTGCCATCAGTTCTGGGACAGGGCGCTCCACCGGGGAGCTGTTTTTT. This sequence encodes CAISSGTGRSTGELFF.

This clone came up a few times. This chain uses TRBV29-1 with TRBJ2-2, with D unresolved. The CDR3 consists of 13 residues. The V gene's germline CDR1 is SQVTM and CDR2 ANQGSEA. With 3 bases removed from V and 1 base from J, the gap between germline ends came to 6 bases. CDR3 sequence reads: CSVDRKNTGELFF. As DNA, the CDR3 is TGCAGCGTTGACCGAAAGAACACCGGGGAGCTGTTTTTT.

The CDR3 region has the DNA TGCGCCAGCAGCCAAGCGGGACTAGCGGGAGGTATCAATGAGCAGTTCTTC. It is translated as CASSQAGLAGGINEQFF. The rearrangement joins TRBV4-1 to TRBJ2-1; TRBD2 aligns across 15 bases. The CDR3 is made up of 17 amino acids. Germline CDR1 and CDR2: MGHRA and YSYEKL. V was pared by 1 base and J by 6 bases, with 4 bases of the junction left unmatched.

The chain has TRBV5-1 and TRBJ1-1, with 7 bases that match TRBD1. Looked up from germline, CDR1 is SGHRS and CDR2 is YFSETQ. V dropped 4 bases and J dropped 2; count of bases not matched to a gene: 8. The CDR3 has 15 residues. In DNA form, the CDR3 reads TGCGCCAGCAGCCGGGACAGACAGGGAAACACTGAAGCTTTCTTT. This translates into CASSRDRQGNTEAFF.

This chain connects TRBV25-1 to TRBJ2-6; no definite D call. There are 16 residues in the CDR3. CDR1 and CDR2 (germline): MGHDK, SYGVNS. V dropped 6 bases and J dropped 0 bases, with 12 bases sitting between them. The CDR3: CASSHPAASGANVLTF. Here the CDR3 DNA reads TGTGCCAGCAGCCACCCGGCGGCCTCTGGGGCCAACGTCCTGACTTTC.

This clone has more than one count but fewer than ten. The CDR3 region is CASPTRYEQYF. The CDR3, as DNA: TGCGCCAGCCCAACCCGCTACGAGCAGTACTTC. The rearrangement uses TRBV4-3 and TRBJ2-7, with D hard to call. V gave up 8 bases and J gave up 3 bases, with 8 bases separating them. Germline CDR1 is LGHNA and CDR2 is YSLEER. This CDR3 has 11 amino acids.

This clone was detected a few times. The CDR3 sequence: CSVESATNEKLFF. CDR3 coding DNA: TGCAGCGTTGAAAGCGCAACTAATGAAAAACTGTTTTTT. J is TRBJ1-4 and V is TRBV29-1; D remains unclear. V was trimmed by 2 bases and J by 0 bases, leaving 4 bases between them. The CDR3 is made up of 13 amino acids. Germline V CDR1 and CDR2: SQVTM, ANQGSEA. The full variable domain, rest sourced from reference TRBV29-1 and TRBJ1-4, is SAVISQKPSRDICQRGTSLTIQCQVDSQVTMMFWYRQQPGQSLTLIATANQGSEATYESGFVIDKFPISRPNLTFSTLTVSNMSPEDSSIYLCSVESATNEKLFFGSGTQLSVL.

The CDR3 nucleotides are TGTGCCAGCAGGGGGACTTCAACCTACGAGCAGTACTTC. Translation gives CASRGTSTYEQYF. V usage is TRBV25-1 and J usage is TRBJ2-7; D might be TRBD2 (6 bases). Germline V CDR1 and CDR2: MGHDK, SYGVNS. The CDR3 spans 13 residues. V was shortened by 6 bases and J by 2 bases, with 11 bases between the two germline ends.

The chain employs TRBV15 and TRBJ2-3; D perhaps matches TRBD2 (5 bases). The CDR3 loop spans 17 amino acids. Trimming pared 0 bases from V and 5 bases from J, leaving 18 bases between. Germline CDR1 is LNHNV and CDR2 is YYDKDF (reference sequence). The CDR3 sequence is CATSRDRRPSSGDTQYF. In DNA, the CDR3 is TGTGCCACCAGCAGAGATCGCCGTCCTAGCTCAGGAGATACGCAGTATTTT.

This clone was counted a few times. The chain employs TRBV27 and TRBJ1-1; 7 nucleotides line up with TRBD1. V shed 7 bases and J 0 bases; nucleotides not matched to a gene: 17. This CDR3 is built from 18 residues. The germline gives CDR1 MNHEY, CDR2 SMNVEV (reference sequence). CDR3 nucleotides: TGTGCCAGCACCGGGACAGATCCTAAGGGAACCATGAACACTGAAGCTTTCTTT. It codes for CASTGTDPKGTMNTEAFF.

There are a few counts of this clone. CDR3 region: CASSQYTLPLYEQYF. The CDR3 nucleotides read TGCGCCAGCAGCCAATATACTCTACCCCTGTACGAGCAGTACTTC. The chain joins TRBV4-3 to TRBJ2-7, with D unclear. Trimming removed 2 bases from V and 4 bases from J, with 15 bases in between. There are 15 residues in the CDR3. Germline loops: CDR1 LGHNA, CDR2 YSLEER.

This clone was detected only a few times. The genes are TRBV29-1 and TRBJ2-1; 11 bases fit TRBD1. CDR3 length: 11 amino acids. V lost 7 bases to trimming and J lost 14 bases; unmatched junction nucleotides: 7. Germline loops: CDR1 SQVTM, CDR2 ANQGSEA. The CDR3 region is CSAGQGAEKFF. Written as DNA, the CDR3 is TGCAGCGCCGGACAGGGGGCAGAGAAGTTCTTC.

The chain uses TRBV6-1 and TRBJ1-1; possible D gene TRBD1, 6 bases. Looked up from germline, CDR1 is MNHNS and CDR2 is SASEGT. Trimming stripped 3 bases from V and 1 base from J, with 12 bases between. This CDR3 region has 15 residues. CDR3 nucleotide sequence: TGTGCCAGCAGTGACCGGCAGGGGTGGAACACTGAAGCTTTCTTT. Encoded protein: CASSDRQGWNTEAFF.